This T cell receptor beta chain was identified during a study of T-cell memory formation after mild COVID-19. Study results and limitations: CD4+ contracting clones lay mainly in CM and EM, CD8+ ones in EMRA. That cross-reactive memory joined was suggested by some responding clones appearing in pre-infection memory.

This clonotype has at least ten counts. Its target is not known. The CDR3 covers 15 residues. Germline values: CDR1 SGHRS, CDR2 YFSETQ. Trimming took 4 bases from V and 2 from J, leaving 13 bases between them. A single record per CDR3 protein comes from TCRdb applying MiXCR to the 5' RACE reads. The sample has around 390,000 distinct CDR3 sequences, 15% to 20% seen once; the top ten hold approximately 21%. The receptor was isolated from a man in his late teens or twenties who had mild COVID-19 (a few samples of this study predate the infection). Cell type and time point are not known. The sequencing input was PBMCs or a T cell subset sorted from them (not recorded which). The chain links TRBV5-1 to TRBJ2-1; D is uncertain. Here the CDR3 DNA reads TGCGCCAGCAGCCTTCAGGCTGGAGCCTACAATGAGCAGTTCTTC. This gives the protein CASSLQAGAYNEQFF.